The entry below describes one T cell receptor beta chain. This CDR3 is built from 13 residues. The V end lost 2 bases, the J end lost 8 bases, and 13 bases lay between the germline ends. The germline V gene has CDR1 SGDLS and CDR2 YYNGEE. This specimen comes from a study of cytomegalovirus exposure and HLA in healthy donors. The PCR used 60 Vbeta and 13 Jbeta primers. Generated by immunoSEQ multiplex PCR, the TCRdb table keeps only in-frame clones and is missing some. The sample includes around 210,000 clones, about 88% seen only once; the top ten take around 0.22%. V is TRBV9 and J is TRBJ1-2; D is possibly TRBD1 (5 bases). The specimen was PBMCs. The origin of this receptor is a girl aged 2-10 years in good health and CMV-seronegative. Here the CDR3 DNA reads TGTGCCAGCAGCGTTGATCAGGGATGGGGCTACACCTTC. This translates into CASSVDQGWGYTF.